The entry below gives a single T cell receptor beta chain sequence along with its context. Antigen specificity is unknown. This specimen comes from a study of cytomegalovirus exposure and HLA in healthy donors. Study-level findings and limits: There were several of the most significant clusters that appeared linked to common viral pathogens in a later analysis.

PCR used 60 Vbeta primers and 13 Jbeta primers. TCRdb's copy holds only in-frame clones and misses some; the assay was immunoSEQ multiplex PCR. The data hold about 130,000 clones, with roughly 77% observed a single time. This sequence was found in a man younger than 40 in good health. Specimen: PBMCs.

The CDR3 DNA reads as TGTGCCAGCAGCTCACCTCCGGATGGGGGGTCTGGAAACACCATATATTTT. This gives the protein CASSSPPDGGSGNTIYF. The J gene is TRBJ1-3, the V gene TRBV7-6; D might be TRBD1 (5 bases). The CDR3 is 17 amino acids. Germline V gives CDR1 SGHVS, CDR2 FNYEAQ. Trimming pared 4 bases from V and 1 base from J, leaving 17 bases between.